This entry describes one T cell receptor beta chain. This specimen comes from a study of T-cell memory formation after mild COVID-19. TCRdb processed the 5' RACE reads anew with MiXCR; each CDR3 protein has one entry. The data contain a few hundred thousand distinct CDR3 sequences, roughly 14% of them singletons. V lost 5 bases, J lost 2 bases, and 7 bases lay in between. The CDR3 spans 13 residues. Germline CDR1 KGHSH, CDR2 LQKENI. The chain uses TRBV18 and TRBJ1-5, with no clear D. Sequenced material: PBMCs or a T cell subset sorted from them (not recorded which). The clonotype originates from a man aged 18 to 30 who had mild COVID-19 (a few samples of this study predate the infection). Cell type and time point are not known. CDR3 DNA sequence: TGTGCCAGCTCAACTAACCGCAATCAGCCCCAGCATTTT. It codes for CASSTNRNQPQHF. Supplemented by reference TRBV18 and TRBJ1-5, the full variable domain reads NAGVMQNPRHLVRRRGQEARLRCSPMKGHSHVYWYRQLPEEGLKFMVYLQKENIIDESGMPKERFSAEFPKEGPSILRIQQVVRGDSAAYFCASSTNRNQPQHFGDGTRLSIL.